Listed below are T cell receptor beta chains from one sample, sequenced in a study of T cells after yellow fever vaccination. TCRdb re-called the 5' RACE reads with MiXCR, one entry per CDR3 protein. The data show about 230,000 distinct CDR3 sequences, roughly 6.2% seen once. Sequencing used CD4+ T cells sorted from PBMCs, obtained on the day of the yellow fever booster vaccination. The origin of the receptors is a man aged 25-40 years who received the YFV17D yellow fever vaccine. The CDR3 runs from the conserved cysteine through the conserved F or W. The D gene is left open where the match is weak. A row's size may be missing; if present it is once, few, many or a size class.

v_gene: TRBV7-2
len: 13
j_gene: TRBJ2-1
d_gene: NA
abundance: many
CDR3nt: TGTGCCAGCAGTCAGCCCCGGGATAATGAGCAGTTCTTC
CDR3aa: CASSQPRDNEQFF

v_gene: TRBV11-2
len: 18
j_gene: TRBJ2-5
d_gene: TRBD2
abundance: few
CDR3nt: TGTGCCAGCAGCTTTACCGGGACTAGCGGGAGTCGGCGAGAGACCCAGTACTTC
CDR3aa: CASSFTGTSGSRRETQYF

v_gene: TRBV7-9
len: 14
j_gene: TRBJ2-1
d_gene: NA
abundance: many
CDR3nt: TGTGCCAGAAGCTTAATGGCAGGGAACAATGAGCAGTTCTTC
CDR3aa: CARSLMAGNNEQFF

v_gene: TRBV7-2
len: 14
j_gene: TRBJ2-2
d_gene: NA
abundance: NA
CDR3nt: TGTGCCAGCAGCTTAGGCCAGAGTACCGGGGAGCTGTTTTTT
CDR3aa: CASSLGQSTGELFF

v_gene: TRBV6-5
len: 14
j_gene: TRBJ2-3
d_gene: NA
abundance: many
CDR3nt: TGTGCCAGCAGTTATCCGGGCTACACAGATACGCAGTATTTT
CDR3aa: CASSYPGYTDTQYF

v_gene: TRBV20-1
len: 13
j_gene: TRBJ2-5
d_gene: NA
abundance: many
CDR3nt: TGCAGTGCTAGAGATCCCTTCCAAGAGACCCAGTACTTC
CDR3aa: CSARDPFQETQYF

v_gene: TRBV5-6
len: 14
j_gene: TRBJ2-7
d_gene: NA
abundance: many
CDR3nt: TGTGCCAGCAGCTCAGGGAGCAGGGAAGACGAGCAGTACTTC
CDR3aa: CASSSGSREDEQYF

v_gene: TRBV6-2/TRBV6-3
len: 18
j_gene: TRBJ2-1
d_gene: NA
abundance: many
CDR3nt: TGTGCCAGCAGTTACTCGAGGGTCGGGGCCCCCTCCTACAATGAGCAGTTCTTC
CDR3aa: CASSYSRVGAPSYNEQFF

v_gene: TRBV5-1
len: 17
j_gene: TRBJ2-2
d_gene: TRBD1
abundance: NA
CDR3nt: TGCGCCAGCAGCTTGGCTGGTGGACAGGCGGGCACCGGGGAGCTGTTTTTT
CDR3aa: CASSLAGGQAGTGELFF

v_gene: TRBV10-2
len: 13
j_gene: TRBJ1-6
d_gene: TRBD1
abundance: NA
CDR3nt: TGCGCCAGCAGTGGGACAGGAGATTCACCCCTCCACTTT
CDR3aa: CASSGTGDSPLHF

v_gene: TRBV15
len: 14
j_gene: TRBJ2-3
d_gene: NA
abundance: few
CDR3nt: TGTGCCACCAGCAGAGATCAGGGGAGAGATACGCAGTATTTT
CDR3aa: CATSRDQGRDTQYF

v_gene: TRBV20-1
len: 15
j_gene: TRBJ2-2
d_gene: TRBD1
abundance: NA
CDR3nt: TGCAGTGCTGCGGGCTCAGGGGGCGACACCGGGGAGCTGTTTTTT
CDR3aa: CSAAGSGGDTGELFF

v_gene: TRBV18
len: 14
j_gene: TRBJ2-4
d_gene: NA
abundance: many
CDR3nt: TGTGCCAGCTCACCCCCCCCGACGGCAAACATTCAGTACTTC
CDR3aa: CASSPPPTANIQYF

v_gene: TRBV5-1
len: 16
j_gene: TRBJ2-7
d_gene: NA
abundance: many
CDR3nt: TGCGCCAGCAGCTTGGCCCCAGGGAAGGCGATTGGCGAGCAGTACTTC
CDR3aa: CASSLAPGKAIGEQYF

v_gene: TRBV30
len: 14
j_gene: TRBJ2-1
d_gene: NA
abundance: NA
CDR3nt: TGTGCCTGGAGTTCAGGAGACCCCCCGAATGAGCAGTTCTTC
CDR3aa: CAWSSGDPPNEQFF

v_gene: TRBV28
len: 14
j_gene: TRBJ1-1
d_gene: NA
abundance: few
CDR3nt: TGTGCCAGCACCACCGGGGGGCGGAACACTGAAGCTTTCTTT
CDR3aa: CASTTGGRNTEAFF

v_gene: TRBV18
len: 16
j_gene: TRBJ2-1
d_gene: NA
abundance: NA
CDR3nt: TGTGCCAGCTCACCACCGAGTGGAGGGGGACACAATGAGCAGTTCTTC
CDR3aa: CASSPPSGGGHNEQFF

v_gene: TRBV5-1
len: 16
j_gene: TRBJ2-1
d_gene: TRBD2
abundance: NA
CDR3nt: TGCGCCAGCAGCTACTTAGCGGGAGCGGTCTACAATGAGCAGTTCTTC
CDR3aa: CASSYLAGAVYNEQFF

v_gene: TRBV5-5
len: 16
j_gene: TRBJ2-1
d_gene: TRBD2
abundance: many
CDR3nt: TGTGCCAGCAACATCCTGAGGACTAGCGGGAGGGATGAGCAGTTCTTC
CDR3aa: CASNILRTSGRDEQFF

v_gene: TRBV12-3/TRBV12-4
len: 11
j_gene: TRBJ2-2
d_gene: NA
abundance: many
CDR3nt: TGTGCCAGCACTCGGTTCGGGGAGCTGTTTTTT
CDR3aa: CASTRFGELFF

v_gene: TRBV5-8
len: 14
j_gene: TRBJ1-3
d_gene: NA
abundance: NA
CDR3nt: TGTGCCAGCATGAGAGGTAATCGAGGAAACACCATATATTTT
CDR3aa: CASMRGNRGNTIYF

v_gene: TRBV7-2
len: 16
j_gene: TRBJ2-5
d_gene: TRBD2
abundance: few
CDR3nt: TGTGCCAGCAGTCCTGTTACTAGCGGGAACCAAGAGACCCAGTACTTC
CDR3aa: CASSPVTSGNQETQYF

v_gene: TRBV20-1
len: 15
j_gene: TRBJ1-1
d_gene: NA
abundance: few
CDR3nt: TGCAGTGCCGCCGGACACCAGGTCGTGTTCACTGAAGCTTTCTTT
CDR3aa: CSAAGHQVVFTEAFF

v_gene: TRBV2
len: 14
j_gene: TRBJ2-1
d_gene: TRBD2
abundance: NA
CDR3nt: TGTGCCAGCAGTCCGCCGGGACTAGGTGGTGAGCAGTTCTTC
CDR3aa: CASSPPGLGGEQFF

v_gene: TRBV2
len: 13
j_gene: TRBJ2-1
d_gene: NA
abundance: many
CDR3nt: TGTGCCAGCAGTGTCGACAGGTACAATGAGCAGTTCTTC
CDR3aa: CASSVDRYNEQFF

v_gene: TRBV6-2/TRBV6-3
len: 15
j_gene: TRBJ2-7
d_gene: TRBD1
abundance: many
CDR3nt: TGTGCCAGCAGACCGATCACAGGGGTCGTGGACGAGCAGTACTTC
CDR3aa: CASRPITGVVDEQYF

v_gene: TRBV12-3/TRBV12-4
len: 15
j_gene: TRBJ2-7
d_gene: NA
abundance: many
CDR3nt: TGTGCCAGCAGCGAGGGTCCCGGAGGGAACTACGAGCAGTACTTC
CDR3aa: CASSEGPGGNYEQYF

v_gene: TRBV5-1
len: 11
j_gene: TRBJ2-7
d_gene: NA
abundance: many
CDR3nt: TGCGCCAGCAGCCGCGGCTACGAGCAGTACTTC
CDR3aa: CASSRGYEQYF

v_gene: TRBV7-8
len: 15
j_gene: TRBJ1-6
d_gene: TRBD1
abundance: few
CDR3nt: TGTGCCAGCAGCTCGGGACAGCGGGGCTATTCACCCCTCCACTTT
CDR3aa: CASSSGQRGYSPLHF

v_gene: TRBV7-2
len: 15
j_gene: TRBJ2-5
d_gene: TRBD2
abundance: few
CDR3nt: TGTGCCAGCAGCCGAGGACTAGCGCCTCTAGAGACCCAGTACTTC
CDR3aa: CASSRGLAPLETQYF

v_gene: TRBV5-4
len: 13
j_gene: TRBJ2-3
d_gene: NA
abundance: many
CDR3nt: TGTGCCAGCAGCTCGGCCTCGGCAGATACGCAGTATTTT
CDR3aa: CASSSASADTQYF

v_gene: TRBV20-1
len: 13
j_gene: TRBJ2-1
d_gene: TRBD1
abundance: many
CDR3nt: TGCAGTGTGGGGACAGGCTATAACAATGAGCAGTTCTTC
CDR3aa: CSVGTGYNNEQFF

v_gene: TRBV5-5
len: 16
j_gene: TRBJ2-7
d_gene: NA
abundance: few
CDR3nt: TGTGCCAGCAGCTTCAGTACTACAGGATTCCCCTACGAGCAGTACTTC
CDR3aa: CASSFSTTGFPYEQYF

v_gene: TRBV12-3/TRBV12-4
len: 14
j_gene: TRBJ1-5
d_gene: NA
abundance: few
CDR3nt: TGTGCCAGCAGTTTCGGGGGCGCGGAACAGCCCCAGCATTTT
CDR3aa: CASSFGGAEQPQHF

v_gene: TRBV20-1
len: 14
j_gene: TRBJ1-1
d_gene: NA
abundance: few
CDR3nt: TGCAGTGCTAGGAAGACAGAAAAGAACACTGAAGCTTTCTTT
CDR3aa: CSARKTEKNTEAFF

v_gene: TRBV27
len: 17
j_gene: TRBJ2-5
d_gene: TRBD2
abundance: many
CDR3nt: TGTGCCAGCAGTCGGATGCCCGGGACTACCTCCTCGGGGACCCAGTACTTC
CDR3aa: CASSRMPGTTSSGTQYF

v_gene: TRBV5-5
len: 15
j_gene: TRBJ2-5
d_gene: NA
abundance: many
CDR3nt: TGTGCCAGCAGCTTGGTAGGGCATTACCAAGAGACCCAGTACTTC
CDR3aa: CASSLVGHYQETQYF